Each of the 22 T cell receptor beta chains below was sequenced from the same sample in a study of OX40 agonist ivuxolimab in advanced cancers. Some clones are missing from TCRdb's copy, which holds only in-frame ones; the method was immunoSEQ multiplex PCR. This sample has about 140,000 clones; approximately 90% occur once, and the top ten carry less than 1.1%. The source material was CD4+ or CD8+ T cells sorted from blood, sampled in a trial of the OX40 agonist ivuxolimab. The source is an adult with an advanced solid tumor such as melanoma, head and neck, liver or kidney cancer.

This sequence joins TRBV5-1 and TRBJ2-7, with D hard to call. CDR3 length: 13 amino acids. V was cut by 0 bases and J by 3 bases, with 7 bases left in between. CDR1 SGHRS and CDR2 YFSETQ come from the germline V gene. The CDR3 DNA reads TGCGCCAGCAGCTTGGGGGGTCACTACGAGCAGTACTTC. It yields the protein CASSLGGHYEQYF.

A single count supports this clone. V is TRBV4-1 and J is TRBJ2-2; D is uncertain. The germline V gene has CDR1 MGHRA and CDR2 YSYEKL. The CDR3 runs 15 residues. V was trimmed by 4 bases and J by 6 bases, leaving 15 bases between them. The CDR3 DNA follows: TGCGCCAGCAGCCGCTTCTTTGAGCCTTCCGGGGAGCTGTTTTTT. Translation: CASSRFFEPSGELFF.

The chain combines TRBV15 with TRBJ2-6; 10 bases are shared with TRBD1. Germline V lookup: CDR1 LNHNV, CDR2 YYDKDF (reference sequence). This CDR3 contains 17 residues. The trim removed 7 bases at V and 4 bases at J, leaving 10 bases unmatched. The CDR3, as DNA: TGTGCCACCATTACGGACAGGGGGTTGGAAGGGGCCAACGTCCTGACTTTC. Amino acids: CATITDRGLEGANVLTF.

V gene TRBV9 combines with J gene TRBJ2-6, with unresolved D. Germline V gene sequence: CDR1 SGDLS, CDR2 YYNGEE. This CDR3 region has 13 residues. Trimming took 6 bases from V and 2 from J, leaving 6 bases between them. CDR3 nucleotides: TGTGCCAGCAAAAAGGCTGGGGCCAACGTCCTGACTTTC. Translated, it gives CASKKAGANVLTF.

This clone was detected only once. The rearrangement links TRBV21-1 to TRBJ1-5. TRBV21-1 is a known pseudogene. The CDR3 runs 13 residues. The CDR3 is CASSKVLTLPQHF. The CDR3 DNA reads TGTGCCAGCAGCAAAGTCCTAACTTTACCCCAGCATTTT.

This clone has more than one count but fewer than ten. The CDR3 loop reads CASSESRNQYF. DNA for the CDR3: TGCGCCAGCAGTGAGTCGAGGAACCAGTACTTC. This sequence joins TRBV10-1 and TRBJ2-7; D ambiguous. Germline values: CDR1 WNHNN, CDR2 SYGVQD (reference sequence). V was pared by 0 bases and J by 10 bases, with 7 bases between. The CDR3 has 11 residues.

This clone was observed a single time. The chain has TRBV5-1 and TRBJ2-1, with D perhaps TRBD1 (6 bases). With 2 bases removed from V and 8 bases from J, the gap between germline ends came to 11 bases. The CDR3 is 13 residues long. In germline, CDR1 is SGHRS, CDR2 YFSETQ. The CDR3 region has the DNA TGCGCCAGCAGCTTTACAGGGTATGATGAGCAGTTCTTC. Translated: CASSFTGYDEQFF.

The chain joins TRBV9 to TRBJ2-1, with 14 nucleotides matching TRBD2. CDR1 and CDR2 (germline): SGDLS, YYNGEE. The CDR3 loop spans 20 amino acids. V was clipped by 3 bases and J by 2 bases; unmatched bases: 13. The CDR3 protein is CASSGQGRTSGRSPYNEQFF. The DNA for the CDR3 is TGTGCCAGCAGCGGACAGGGGAGGACTAGCGGGAGGTCTCCCTACAATGAGCAGTTCTTC.

The chain joins TRBV19 to TRBJ2-7, with TRBD2 identical over 12 bases. CDR3 length equals 18 residues. The germline CDR1 and CDR2 sequences are LNHDA and SQIVND (reference sequence). Losses at the gene ends were 6 bases for V and 2 bases for J; bases not matched to a gene: 14. The CDR3 reads CASSFDPPGLAGTYEQYF. Written as DNA, the CDR3 is TGTGCCAGTAGCTTTGACCCCCCCGGACTAGCGGGAACCTACGAGCAGTACTTC.

The sample holds one count of this clone. V is TRBV10-3 and J is TRBJ1-2; 9 positions match TRBD1. The CDR3 has 13 amino acids. After removal of 6 bases from V and 8 bases from J, the junction contained 7 bases not matched to a gene. Germline values: CDR1 ENHRY, CDR2 SYGVKD. The CDR3, as DNA: TGTGCCATCAGGACCGGGACAGGGAGCGGCTACACCTTC. Translation gives CAIRTGTGSGYTF.

The rearrangement uses TRBV20-1 and TRBJ1-1; D unclear. The germline gives CDR1 DFQATT, CDR2 SNEGSKA (reference sequence). The CDR3 extends over 11 amino acids. Trimming cost V 5 bases and J 1 base, with 5 bases left between them. CDR3 amino acids: CSASENTEAFF. The CDR3 bases are TGCAGTGCTTCAGAGAACACTGAAGCTTTCTTT.

The chain recombines TRBV10-3 with TRBJ2-2, with D perhaps given as TRBD1 or TRBD2 (5 bases each). This CDR3 spans 15 amino acids. CDR1 and CDR2 (germline): ENHRY, SYGVKD. Trimming shortened V by 7 bases and J by 1 base, and 13 bases separated the two germline ends. The CDR3 nucleotides are TGTGCCATCATGGGGCAGGGAGTGAACACCGGGGAGCTGTTTTTT. Its translation: CAIMGQGVNTGELFF.

The V call is TRBV28, the J call TRBJ2-2; TRBD2 agrees at 9 bases. Losses at the gene ends were 2 bases for V and 2 bases for J; bases not matched to a gene: 6. Per the germline V gene, CDR1 is MDHEN and CDR2 is SYDVKM. The CDR3 has 17 amino acids. CDR3 nucleotides: TGTGCCAGCAGTTTAGGTAGCGGGAGCCCCAACACCGGGGAGCTGTTTTTT. Amino acid sequence: CASSLGSGSPNTGELFF. The full variable domain, rest sourced from reference TRBV28 and TRBJ2-2, is DVKVTQSSRYLVKRTGEKVFLECVQDMDHENMFWYRQDPGLGLRLIYFSYDVKMKEKGDIPEGYSVSREKKERFSLILESASTNQTSMYLCASSLGSGSPNTGELFFGEGSRLTVL.

The chain couples TRBV2 to TRBJ2-2; tentative D call: TRBD2 (6 bases). Trimming stripped 3 bases from V and 4 bases from J, with 12 bases between. This CDR3 is 15 amino acids long. The germline CDR1 and CDR2 sequences are SNHLY and FYNNEI. For the CDR3, the DNA is TGTGCCAGCAGTGATGGAGGGAGAGGCACCGGGGAGCTGTTTTTT. Its translation: CASSDGGRGTGELFF.

This chain uses TRBV6-6 with TRBJ1-5, with D possibly being TRBD1 (5 bases). CDR1 is MNHNY, CDR2 SVGAGI, per germline (reference sequence). The CDR3 has 16 amino acids. Trimming left V 0 bases short and J 4 bases short, with 13 bases between. CDR3 amino acids: CASSYSVQGPNQPQHF. The CDR3 DNA is TGTGCCAGCAGTTACTCCGTTCAGGGTCCGAATCAGCCCCAGCATTTT.

This chain connects TRBV18 to TRBJ2-5; D is uncertain. Germline lookup yields CDR1 KGHSH and CDR2 LQKENI. The V gene lost 2 bases and the J gene lost 4 bases, with 11 bases spanning the gap. The CDR3 runs 14 residues. This CDR3 reads CASSPNQNRETQYF. The CDR3 DNA sequence: TGTGCCAGCTCACCAAATCAAAACAGAGAGACCCAGTACTTC.

The chain uses TRBV13 and TRBJ2-2; TRBD1 aligns across 7 bases. V gave up 4 bases and J gave up 5 bases; unmatched junction bases: 7. CDR1 and CDR2 from the germline V gene are PRHDT and FYEKMQ (reference sequence). The CDR3 contains 15 residues. The CDR3 region is CASSYDRAGTGELFF. CDR3 bases: TGTGCCAGCAGCTACGACAGGGCCGGGACCGGGGAGCTGTTTTTT. The whole variable domain, filled in from reference TRBV13 and TRBJ2-2, reads AAGVIQSPRHLIKEKRETATLKCYPIPRHDTVYWYQQGPGQDPQFLISFYEKMQSDKGSIPDRFSAQQFSDYHSELNMSSLELGDSALYFCASSYDRAGTGELFFGEGSRLTVL.

V gene TRBV9 combines with J gene TRBJ2-1; D is possibly TRBD1 or TRBD2 (5 bases each). Germline V gene data show CDR1 as SGDLS and CDR2 as YYNGEE. Trimming stripped 0 bases from V and 2 bases from J, with 12 bases between. CDR3 length equals 16 residues. The CDR3 coding sequence is TGTGCCAGCAGCGTAGGGATGGGGGAGACCTACAATGAGCAGTTCTTC. Its translation is CASSVGMGETYNEQFF.

CDR3: CASSSSSGTGDEKLFF. The CDR3 DNA reads TGTGCCAGTAGTTCAAGCTCCGGGACAGGGGATGAAAAACTGTTTTTT. V is TRBV19 and J is TRBJ1-4; 10 bases line up with TRBD1. Germline lookup yields CDR1 LNHDA and CDR2 SQIVND (reference sequence). Losses at the gene ends were 5 bases for V and 6 bases for J; bases not matched to a gene: 9. The CDR3 extends over 16 amino acids.

CDR3 nucleotides: TGTGCCAGCAGAGAGACAGGGCGCACCGGGGAGCTGTTTTTT. Its protein is CASRETGRTGELFF. V usage is TRBV28 and J usage is TRBJ2-2, with 7 bases aligning to TRBD1. The CDR3 consists of 14 residues. Trimming at V came to 6 bases and at J to 4 bases, leaving 5 bases not matched to a gene. Germline V CDR1 and CDR2: MDHEN, SYDVKM.

J is TRBJ2-1 and V is TRBV6-4, with 8 bases fitting TRBD2. The V gene's germline CDR1 is MRHNA and CDR2 SNTAGT. This CDR3 region has 16 residues. Trimming cost V 2 bases and J 1 base; bases outside gene matches: 4. The CDR3 sequence: CASSDGSGTSYNEQFF. In nucleotides, the CDR3 is TGTGCCAGCAGTGACGGTAGCGGGACTTCCTACAATGAGCAGTTCTTC.

The gene calls are TRBV19 and TRBJ1-3; 8 positions agree with TRBD1. Germline V CDR1 and CDR2: LNHDA, SQIVND (reference sequence). The V segment lost 11 bases and the J segment 4 bases; nucleotides outside the gene matches: 13. The CDR3 has 15 amino acids. CDR3 loop: CAAWSWRTGGNTIYF. The CDR3 DNA reads as TGTGCCGCATGGTCGTGGCGGACAGGGGGAAACACCATATATTTT.